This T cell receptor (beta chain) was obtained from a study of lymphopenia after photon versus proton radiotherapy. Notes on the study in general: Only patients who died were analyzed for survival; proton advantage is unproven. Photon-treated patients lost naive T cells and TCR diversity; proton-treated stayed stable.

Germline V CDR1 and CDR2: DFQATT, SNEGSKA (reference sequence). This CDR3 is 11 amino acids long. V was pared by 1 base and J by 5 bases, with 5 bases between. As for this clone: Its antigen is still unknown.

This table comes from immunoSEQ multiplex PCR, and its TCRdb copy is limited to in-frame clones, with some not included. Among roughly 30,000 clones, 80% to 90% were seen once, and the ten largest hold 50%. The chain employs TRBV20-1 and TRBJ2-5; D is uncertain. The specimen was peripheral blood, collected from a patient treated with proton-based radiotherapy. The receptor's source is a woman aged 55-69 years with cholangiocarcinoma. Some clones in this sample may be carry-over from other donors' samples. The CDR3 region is CSARAVETQYF. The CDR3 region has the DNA TGCAGTGCTAGAGCAGTCGAGACCCAGTACTTC.